The TCR beta chain under discussion was sequenced for a study of blood T cell repertoires in COVID-19. Turning to the study itself: Samples of COVID-19 (acute and convalescent) were obtained from the United States, Italy and Spain.

Repertoires were generated with immunoSEQ multiplex PCR, while TCRdb's copy carries only in-frame clones and drops some. There are some 240,000 clones in the sample; roughly 90% occur only once, and around 6.9% lies in the top ten. The origin of this receptor is a man aged 55-75 years who had recovered from COVID-19. The specimen sequenced was peripheral blood.

The CDR3 DNA sequence: TGTGCCAGTAGTGTAACAGGGACAGAACTGTTTTTT. Translated, it gives CASSVTGTELFF. V usage is TRBV19 and J usage is TRBJ1-4; 7 nucleotides line up with TRBD1. The V and J ends lost 5 bases and 12 bases, in that order; junction bases with no gene match: 6. The CDR3 runs to 12 residues. Germline V gene lookup returns CDR1 LNHDA and CDR2 SQIVND (reference sequence).